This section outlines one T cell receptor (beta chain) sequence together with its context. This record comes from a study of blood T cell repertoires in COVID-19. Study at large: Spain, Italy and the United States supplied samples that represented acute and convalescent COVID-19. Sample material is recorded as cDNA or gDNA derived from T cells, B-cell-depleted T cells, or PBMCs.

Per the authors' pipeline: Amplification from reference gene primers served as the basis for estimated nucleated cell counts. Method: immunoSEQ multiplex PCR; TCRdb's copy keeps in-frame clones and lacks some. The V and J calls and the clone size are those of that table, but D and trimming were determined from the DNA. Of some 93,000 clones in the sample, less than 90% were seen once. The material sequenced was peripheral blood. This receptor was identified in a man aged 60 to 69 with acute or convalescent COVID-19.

CDR3 nucleotides: TGTGCCAGCAGCTATACGAAGGACAGGCAAAATGGCTACACCTTC. Protein sequence: CASSYTKDRQNGYTF. The genes are TRBV27 and TRBJ1-2; 7 bases agree with TRBD1. The CDR3 has 15 amino acids. Losses at the gene ends were 6 bases for V and 6 bases for J; bases not matched to a gene: 13. Looked up from germline, CDR1 is MNHEY and CDR2 is SMNVEV (reference sequence).